Here is one TCR beta chain with its context. A read error may produce the germline difference seen at one junction end. The CDR3 is 15 amino acids. Germline-derived CDR1 and CDR2 are SQVTM and ANQGSEA. The researchers obtained blood RNA from unsorted whole blood and also extracted germline DNA. These data belong to a study of tumor-infiltrating lymphocytes in primary liver carcinoma. TCR beta cDNA was prepared out of 500 ng total RNA by means of a constant-region primer. Generation of the TCR beta libraries relied on three nested multiplex PCR rounds using slightly modified ARM-PCR. In the first two PCR rounds, TRBV1-TRBV30 forward primers were paired with a C-beta reverse primer, and each round lasted nine to ten cycles. MiXCR was run by TCRdb on the multiplex PCR reads, yielding one entry per CDR3 protein. This table has about 200,000 distinct CDR3 sequences, 65% appearing once.

This clonotype originated in a woman aged 55-69 years with primary liver carcinoma and hepatitis B virus infection. The chain has TRBV29-1 and TRBJ2-7; 13 nucleotides agree with TRBD2. Sequenced input: peripheral blood. CDR3 sequence reads: CSAILAGGSSYEQYF. As DNA, the CDR3 is TGCAGCGCAATACTAGCGGGAGGGTCCTCCTACGAGCAGTATTTC.